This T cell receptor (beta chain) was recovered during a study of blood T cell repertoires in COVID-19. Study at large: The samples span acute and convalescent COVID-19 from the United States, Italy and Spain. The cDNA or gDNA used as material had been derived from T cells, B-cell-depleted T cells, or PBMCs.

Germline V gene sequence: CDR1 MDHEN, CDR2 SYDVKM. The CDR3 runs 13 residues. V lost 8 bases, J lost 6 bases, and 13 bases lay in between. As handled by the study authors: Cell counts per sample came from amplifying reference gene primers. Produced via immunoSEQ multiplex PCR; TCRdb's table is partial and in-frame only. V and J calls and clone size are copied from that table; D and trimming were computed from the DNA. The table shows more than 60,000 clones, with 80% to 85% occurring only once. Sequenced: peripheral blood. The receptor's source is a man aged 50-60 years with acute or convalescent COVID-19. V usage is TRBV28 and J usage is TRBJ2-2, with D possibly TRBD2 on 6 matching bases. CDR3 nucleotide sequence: TGTGCCAGCGTCAACAGCGGGTCCGGGGAGCTGTTTTTT. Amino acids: CASVNSGSGELFF.